This T cell receptor beta chain emerged from a study of spatial heterogeneity in lung cancer (dated by TCRdb to the late 2010s). Describing the broader study: Donors were about 70 patients with early-stage, untreated non-small cell lung cancer from the lung TRACERx cohort. Follow-up PBMC samples were sequenced whenever available, with the median time to follow-up being approximately two years after resection. More beta-chain than alpha-chain transcripts were consistently detected, likely reflecting higher beta-chain transcript abundance. In the raw uncorrected reads, each unique combination of TCR and UMI appeared on average more than ten times. In non-small cell lung cancer, the study quantitatively compared TCR alpha and beta repertoires across several tumor regions, matched nontumor lung, and blood. Nonsynonymous mutation counts, determined by whole-exome sequencing of tumor tissue, were related to TCR repertoire features. Both alpha and beta chains were TCR-sequenced in around 220 tumor regions, some 64 matched nontumor lung samples and over 55 PBMC samples obtained at surgery.

The study at large found these results: Only roughly 15 patients were included in comparisons of baseline and follow-up blood repertoires. Additional single-cell paired TCR alpha and beta sequencing was considered necessary to confirm, at a functional level, the hypothesis that regional TCRs recognize regional mutations. Ubiquitous expanded tumor TCRs showed up in blood more often at tumor resection than at routine follow-up.

Remarks on this clonotype: Which antigen it targets is not known. The sample holds no much larger clone one base away, and base qualities are not on file.

V is cut by 0 bases and J by 1 base, and the space between the germline ends is 7 bases. The CDR3 spans 13 residues, from the cysteine through the phenylalanine. Only the CDR3 DNA stays, 39 bases, in frame from base 1. CDR1 and CDR2 were assigned from the germline V gene (reference sequence) as DFQATT and SNEGSKA. What this sample's time point label stands for: blood at routine non-recurrence follow-up after resection. TCR sequencing used whole RNA extracted from tumor and nontumor lung tissue, or from cryopreserved PBMC samples, without cell sorting. Only patients for whom sufficient RNA was available from at least two tumor regions were selected for TCR sequencing. Library preparation used 5' RACE. TCRdb lists the instrument as NextSeq 500. In the TCR library protocol, a unique molecular identifier was attached to each TCR cDNA molecule so that PCR and sequencing errors could be corrected. The original methods were these. TCR identification, UMI-based error correction and CDR3 extraction were performed with Decombinator tools. TCRs above a frequency of 2 per 1,000, corresponding to the top 1% of the tumor frequency distribution, were defined as expanded. Renyi diversity was calculated using the R vegan package after each repertoire was subsampled 100 times to 5,000 TCRs. To build CDR3 similarity networks, amino acid triplet string-kernel similarity was used, and CDR3s were connected when their pairwise similarity was above 0.82. Using fastp at Q25 and MiXCR, TCRdb reprocessed the public reads and kept productive beta chains. Each CDR3 protein gets just one entry, which takes the most common genes and DNA from the rows behind it. TCRdb, rather than the study authors, made the V and J calls. The sample data list about 120,000 distinct CDR3 sequences, and more than 10% of these were observed just once. Clones ranked in the top ten supply roughly 17% of the sample.

The sample here was PBMCs, taken at follow-up. This receptor was obtained from a male donor with early-stage non-small cell lung cancer. The rearrangement joined TRBV20-1 to TRBJ2-7, with the identity of the D gene unclear. The DNA is as follows: TGCAGTGCTAGAGATCGCAGATCCTACGAGCAGTACTTC. Protein translation: CSARDRRSYEQYF.